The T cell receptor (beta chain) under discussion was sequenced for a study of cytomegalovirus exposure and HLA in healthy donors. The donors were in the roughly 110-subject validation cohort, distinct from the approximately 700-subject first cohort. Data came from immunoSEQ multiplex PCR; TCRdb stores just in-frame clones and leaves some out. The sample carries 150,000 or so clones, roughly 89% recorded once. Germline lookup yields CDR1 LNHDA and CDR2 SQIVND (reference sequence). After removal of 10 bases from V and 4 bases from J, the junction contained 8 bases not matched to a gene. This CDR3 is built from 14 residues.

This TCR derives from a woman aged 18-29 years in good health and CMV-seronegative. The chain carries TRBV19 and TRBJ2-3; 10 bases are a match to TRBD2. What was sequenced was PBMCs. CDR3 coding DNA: TGTGCCATTTCGAGCGGGGGGGCCCCAGATACGCAGTATTTT. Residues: CAISSGGAPDTQYF.